The present T cell receptor beta chain was sequenced within a study of shared clonotypes between healthy human individuals (dated by TCRdb to 2018 to 2021). For context, the study as a whole: A few men and a couple of women, aged 18 to 49 years, made up the cohort. For each donor, CD4 naive and CD4 memory were each given three plates, CD8 naive was given two plates, and CD8 memory was given one plate. Blood TCR repertoires of five healthy adults were deeply sequenced to estimate repertoire size and the extent of clonotype sharing between individuals. To increase sequencing depth and limit assay-specific biases, different laboratories used diverse techniques to prepare libraries and sequence TCR repertoires. Per donor, leukapheresis produced somewhere between about 0.8 and 9 billion PBMCs. What the authors observed across the whole study: Compared with non-shared clonotypes, the clonotypes found in all four sorted-subset donors had higher generation probabilities. Rarefaction of sorted-subset datasets indicated incomplete sequencing despite the large sequencing depth. Sharing across several donors was observed for approximately 5% of naive CD4, over 3% of naive CD8, about 2.5% of memory CD4, and about 0.4% of memory CD8 clonotypes. The genetic and exposure-history diversity represented was limited by the small number of donors. Sampling was limited to blood, and TCR repertoires in tissue likely differ from TCR repertoires in blood. Larger estimated clonotype richness was generally found for naive subsets than for memory subsets. Pairwise subsampling led to the expectation that sequencing depth would affect the degree of clonotype sharing among donors.

CD8 naive samples were CD45RO-negative cells positively selected for CCR7, giving a CD45RA+CCR7+ population that excluded TemRA cells. Healthy HIV-negative adults with no recently reported acute infections or vaccinations were included as donors. Every donor was a Caucasian adult residing in Nashville, Tennessee, USA. Blood was collected by leukapheresis, and PBMCs were isolated by Ficoll-Histopaque density gradient centrifugation and then cryopreserved in liquid nitrogen vapor phase. Analytical flow cytometry was used to check the purity and quantity of each magnetically sorted T cell population. Genomic DNA was isolated from every sorted fraction and measured by UV absorbance on a Nanodrop 2000c. As to this clone: Its antigen remains undetermined. No quality values exist for individual bases; no much larger clone is one base distant.

The V end loses 1 base and the J end loses 4 bases, and a stretch of 11 bases separates them. The CDR3 runs 14 residues from the cysteine to the phenylalanine. Only the CDR3 portion is preserved as DNA: 42 bases, with reading frame beginning at the first base. Based on the germline V gene (reference sequence), the CDR1 and CDR2 sequences are SEHNR and FQNEAQ. Using the deep immunoSEQ assay, TCR CDR3 regions were amplified from genomic DNA by multiplex PCR. Extracted genomic DNA from each cell subset was spread evenly across all wells of several immunoSEQ 96-well plates, with each plate serving as a replicate. For sorted subsets, roughly 200 ng of genomic DNA, equivalent to 25,000 to 30,000 T cell genomes, went into each replicate PCR. Purified libraries were measured with a Qubit 3.0 fluorometer, size-checked on a Bioanalyzer 2100, and measured again with the KAPA Library Quantification kit. Every immunoSEQ 96-well plate was sequenced on a dedicated single-read 150-cycle Illumina NextSeq 550 flow cell. Per the authors' processing: Because the immunoSEQ output held only junctional sequences and lacked quality scores, the filtering could not match the filtering applied to full-length reads. To assign V/J genes and CDR3, sequences were annotated against IMGT germline references using PyIR, a Python wrapper for IgBLAST v1.9. Reads were removed for weak V/J assignments (E-value above 1e-6), missing CDR3, stop codons, out-of-frame junctions, or ambiguous translated residues. V3J clonotypes were defined by identical inferred V gene, J gene, and CDR3 amino acid sequence. Percentage overlap between repertoires was calculated by dividing the number of shared unique clonotypes by the size of the smaller repertoire. Repertoire richness was assessed with RTK rarefaction, the Chao1 estimator, and Recon v2.1 estimates of unobserved clonotypes. Generation probabilities for all TCRbeta clonotypes obtained by the gDNA method from a few donors were computed using OLGA. As stored in TCRdb, this immuneACCESS dataset retains in-frame rearrangements with V and J assigned. A fraction of the clones does not appear; measured against another copy, unresolved V genes explain less than half of the discrepancy, and the remainder lacks a known reason. D and trimming were read from the DNA, whereas the V and J calls and clone size are those reported in that table. The sample includes around 2.1 million clones, with approximately 94% observed a single time. The top ten clones comprise around 1.7% of the sample.

Sequenced: naive CD8+ T cells from PBMCs. Per the publication, the cell subset or site label means: CD45RA+CCR7+. This clonotype originated in a man between 18 and 35 years old in good health. Some clones in this sample may be carry-over from other donors' samples. The chain links TRBV7-9 with TRBJ2-7; perhaps TRBD2 is the D gene, with 5 bases matching. The DNA sequence reads TGTGCCAGCAGCTTAGGAGTTAGCGAATACGAGCAGTACTTC. The resulting protein is CASSLGVSEYEQYF.